These 21 T cell receptor beta chains share one sample of origin, sequenced in a study of T cells in Graves' hyperthyroidism and ophthalmopathy. TCR beta CDR3 region amplification was performed from RNA transcripts. TCR CDR3 underwent first-round RT-PCR with the HTBI primer set. In TCRdb, the multiplex PCR reads were re-called with MiXCR into one record per CDR3 protein. The table includes 330,000 or so distinct CDR3 sequences, around 18% detected once. Sequenced input: blood. Source of these receptors: a woman between 40 and 50 years old with Graves' ophthalmopathy.

This chain connects TRBV7-6 to TRBJ1-5; TRBD1 aligns across 10 bases. Trimming at V came to 5 bases and at J to 1 base, leaving 11 bases not matched to a gene. CDR1 is SGHVS, CDR2 FNYEAQ, per germline. The CDR3 totals 18 residues. DNA for the CDR3: TGTGCCAGCAGCCTGGGGACAGGGGTAAACCCGAGCAATCAGCCCCAGCATTTT. Translation: CASSLGTGVNPSNQPQHF.

This clonotype has a count of ten or more. V and J are TRBV29-1 and TRBJ2-3; possibly TRBD2 for D (6 bases). The CDR3 extends over 11 amino acids. Per the germline V gene, CDR1 is SQVTM and CDR2 is ANQGSEA. Trimming removed 6 bases from V and 6 bases from J, with 10 bases in between. CDR3 coding DNA: TGCAGCGTGGCTGCGGGGGATACGCAGTATTTT. Its translation: CSVAAGDTQYF.

The chain uses TRBV20-1 and TRBJ2-5, with TRBD2 identical over 13 bases. CDR3 length equals 14 residues. Trimming cost V 5 bases and J 5 bases; bases outside gene matches: 5. Germline V lookup: CDR1 DFQATT, CDR2 SNEGSKA (reference sequence). The CDR3 nucleotides read TGCAGTGCTGGTAGGACTAGCGGGAGTGAGACCCAGTACTTC. Translated: CSAGRTSGSETQYF.

This clonotype occurred a few times. This chain links TRBV18 with TRBJ2-7; D uncertain. Trimming took off 3 bases at V and 1 base at J, with 13 bases between the two ends. From germline, CDR1 is KGHSH and CDR2 LQKENI. There are 15 residues in the CDR3. CDR3 amino acids: CASSPRPDGSYEQYF. CDR3 in DNA: TGTGCCAGCTCACCCCGGCCGGACGGATCCTACGAGCAGTACTTC.

This clonotype occurred many times. The chain joins TRBV20-1 to TRBJ2-7; tentative D call: TRBD2 (6 bases). With 5 bases removed from V and 7 bases from J, the gap between germline ends came to 30 bases. CDR1 and CDR2 (germline): DFQATT, SNEGSKA (reference sequence). CDR3 length: 17 amino acids. The CDR3 DNA reads as TGCAGTGCTGTAACCCAGAAGGGTGGCGGGACTCGTCAAGAGCAGTACTTC. Encoded protein: CSAVTQKGGGTRQEQYF.

This clonotype was seen at least ten times. V usage is TRBV11-2 and J usage is TRBJ1-5; D unclear. The CDR3 spans 13 residues. Trimming cost V 5 bases and J 7 bases, with 12 bases left between them. CDR1 is SGHAT and CDR2 is FQNNGV in the germline V gene. CDR3 bases: TGTGCCAGCAGCCCCGGGTCAGGCCAGCCCCAGCATTTT. This translates into CASSPGSGQPQHF.

This clonotype was counted at least ten times. V gene TRBV11-1 combines with J gene TRBJ2-7; TRBD1 agrees at 12 bases. V was pared by 7 bases and J by 6 bases, with 7 bases of the junction left unmatched. Germline V gene lookup returns CDR1 SGHAT and CDR2 FQDESV (reference sequence). This CDR3 spans 14 amino acids. Here the CDR3 reads CASNRDRGQGEQYF. Here the CDR3 DNA reads TGTGCCAGCAACCGGGACAGGGGGCAAGGCGAGCAGTACTTC.

This clonotype was counted at least ten times. The gene calls are TRBV7-6 and TRBJ2-7; the D gene is possibly TRBD1 (6 bases). Germline CDR1 reads SGHVS; CDR2 reads FNYEAQ. CDR3 length: 16 residues. Trimming removed 4 bases at V and 0 bases at J, with 16 bases between. The CDR3 protein is CASSSGPLGGSYEQYF. The CDR3 region has the DNA TGTGCCAGCAGCTCGGGACCCCTAGGGGGCTCCTACGAGCAGTACTTC.

This clonotype was picked up many times. V gene TRBV19 combines with J gene TRBJ2-2; 7 positions agree with TRBD1. CDR1 and CDR2 (germline): LNHDA, SQIVND (reference sequence). V dropped 7 bases and J dropped 1; count of bases not matched to a gene: 6. The CDR3 runs to 15 residues. The CDR3 coding sequence is TGTGCCAGTATTCCAGGGACAGTGAACACCGGGGAGCTGTTTTTT. Its protein is CASIPGTVNTGELFF. Based on the CDR3 plus reference TRBV19 and TRBJ2-2, the full variable domain is DGGITQSPKYLFRKEGQNVTLSCEQNLNHDAMYWYRQDPGQGLRLIYYSQIVNDFQKGDIAEGYSVSREKKESFPLTVTSAQKNPTAFYLCASIPGTVNTGELFFGEGSRLTVL.

This clonotype appeared many times. The CDR3 here is CASSLGLAVQYF. The CDR3, as DNA: TGTGCCAGCAGTTTAGGGCTAGCAGTGCAGTACTTC. This chain links TRBV12-3 or TRBV12-4 with TRBJ2-7, with TRBD2 as a possible D gene (5 bases). This CDR3 contains 12 residues. Trimming left V 1 base short and J 9 bases short, with 10 bases between.

This clonotype was observed at least ten times. The V call is TRBV27, the J call TRBJ1-5; 9 bases line up with TRBD1. CDR3 size: 15 residues. Per germline, CDR1 MNHEY and CDR2 SMNVEV (reference sequence). The ends lost 4 bases at V and 3 bases at J; junction bases unmatched: 4. The DNA for the CDR3 is TGTGCCAGCAGTTCGGGACAGGGTCACAATCAGCCCCAGCATTTT. Translated, it gives CASSSGQGHNQPQHF.

This clonotype has at least ten counts. V and J are TRBV6-1 and TRBJ2-7; tentative D call: TRBD1 (5 bases). V shed 6 bases and J shed 3 bases, with 15 bases lying between them. This CDR3 has 14 residues. Germline values: CDR1 MNHNS, CDR2 SASEGT. CDR3 DNA sequence: TGTGCCAGCAGCCGTACTGACAGTTACTACGAGCAGTACTTC. This encodes CASSRTDSYYEQYF.

This clonotype was detected ten times or more. The chain combines TRBV12-3 or TRBV12-4 with TRBJ2-7; a possible D gene is TRBD2 (6 bases). The CDR3 covers 14 residues. The V end was cut by 3 bases, the J end by 0 bases, with 9 bases between. CDR3 loop: CASSFVTSSYEQYF. The CDR3 DNA reads as TGTGCCAGCAGTTTCGTGACTAGCTCCTACGAGCAGTACTTC.

This clonotype was observed many times. This chain connects TRBV29-1 to TRBJ1-2; TRBD1 aligns across 7 bases. Germline V lookup: CDR1 SQVTM, CDR2 ANQGSEA. The CDR3 consists of 15 residues. Trimming at V came to 7 bases and at J to 2 bases, leaving 13 bases not matched to a gene. The CDR3 DNA sequence: TGCAGCGCTATACCCCCGACAGGGTGGAACTATGGCTACACCTTC. Encoded protein: CSAIPPTGWNYGYTF.

This clonotype was counted between two and nine times. A much larger clone differs from this one at a single base, so this may be a read error. J is TRBJ2-7 and V is TRBV30; 9 nucleotides agree with TRBD1. The CDR3 contains 13 residues. Germline V CDR1 and CDR2: GTSNPN, SVGIG (reference sequence). V dropped 4 bases and J dropped 3; count of bases not matched to a gene: 4. In nucleotides, the CDR3 is TGTGCCTGGACCGAGACAGGGGGCTACGAGCAGTACTTC. It translates to CAWTETGGYEQYF.

This clonotype was found many times. This chain joins TRBV15 and TRBJ2-5, with D hard to call. CDR1 and CDR2 from the germline V gene are LNHNV and YYDKDF (reference sequence). Trimming left V 0 bases short and J 3 bases short, with 8 bases between. The CDR3 has 14 residues. The CDR3 loop is CATSRDMGEETQYF. In DNA form, the CDR3 reads TGTGCCACCAGCAGAGATATGGGTGAAGAGACCCAGTACTTC.

This clonotype showed up many times. This chain connects TRBV5-1 to TRBJ2-2; 9 positions match TRBD1. This CDR3 is 16 amino acids long. V lost 5 bases, J lost 7 bases, and 12 bases stayed unmatched. Germline CDR1 SGHRS, CDR2 YFSETQ. The DNA for the CDR3 is TGCGCCAGCAGGCCATTTACAGGGGGCGCCGGCGGGGAGCTGTTTTTT. This gives the protein CASRPFTGGAGGELFF.

To note about this clonotype: Germline is not matched at one junction end, which may reflect a read error. The V gene is TRBV6-1, the J gene TRBJ1-2; TRBD1 might be the D (5 bases). Germline V lookup: CDR1 MNHNS, CDR2 SASEGT. The CDR3 totals 13 residues. In nucleotides, the CDR3 is TGTGCCAGCAGCCTCACCGGGGGATATGGCTACAGCTTC. This sequence encodes CASSLTGGYGYSF.

This clonotype was counted many times. The CDR3 sequence is CASRRTSATYEQYF. DNA for the CDR3: TGTGCCAGCAGACGGACTAGTGCGACCTACGAGCAGTACTTC. The chain employs TRBV28 and TRBJ2-7; 7 nucleotides agree with TRBD2. The CDR3 runs to 14 residues. The V and J ends lost 6 bases and 2 bases, in that order; junction bases with no gene match: 7. CDR1 MDHEN and CDR2 SYDVKM come from the germline V gene. The full variable domain, in which reference TRBV28 and TRBJ2-7 provide the parts outside the CDR3, is DVKVTQSSRYLVKRTGEKVFLECVQDMDHENMFWYRQDPGLGLRLIYFSYDVKMKEKGDIPEGYSVSREKKERFSLILESASTNQTSMYLCASRRTSATYEQYFGPGTRLTVT.

Ten or more counts support this clonotype. The gene calls are TRBV20-1 and TRBJ1-2, with 8 bases identical to TRBD1. CDR1 DFQATT and CDR2 SNEGSKA come from the germline V gene (reference sequence). V was pared by 8 bases and J by 4 bases, with 6 bases of the junction left unmatched. The CDR3 runs to 12 residues. The CDR3 sequence is CSSRTGSYGYTF. DNA of the CDR3: TGCAGTAGTCGGACAGGGAGCTATGGCTACACCTTC.

This clonotype appeared many times. The chain employs TRBV6-1 and TRBJ1-1, with D hard to call. Per germline, CDR1 MNHNS and CDR2 SASEGT. CDR3 length equals 12 residues. V was pared by 2 bases and J by 6 bases, with 7 bases between. This chain's CDR3 is CASSEPRPEAFF. The CDR3 bases are TGTGCCAGCAGTGAACCCAGACCTGAAGCTTTCTTT.